This section outlines one T cell receptor (beta chain) sequence together with its context. This clonotype appeared a few times. What antigen it recognizes has not been identified. Base qualities are missing; no much larger clone stands one base away. Instrument used: Illumina NovaSeq 6000. TCRalpha and TCRbeta cDNA libraries were built by 5'RACE with constant-segment primers, adding sample barcodes and unique molecular identifiers. RNA was extracted from every sample with Trizol reagent. Amplification of the libraries took two PCR steps, and the second step added a second sample barcode plus Illumina TruSeq adapters. Sequencing of libraries was performed on an Illumina NovaSeq with 2 x 150 bp paired-end reads. Processing in the source paper ran as follows. Reads were demultiplexed and collapsed into UMI-guided consensus sequences with migec v1.2.7. With mixcr v2.1.11, UMI consensuses were aligned to TRA and TRB V and J templates and assembled into clonotypes. Expanded or contracted clonotypes were those called significant by both edgeR and NoisET, with noise models trained on biological replicates. edgeR calls used a false discovery rate-adjusted p below 0.01 and a log2 fold-change threshold of 1. As an exploratory analysis of dynamics, max-normalized trajectories of the 1000 most abundant clonotypes were examined with PCA combined with hierarchical clustering. The CD4 or CD8 phenotype of responding clones was assigned using the separately sequenced CD4+ and CD8+ repertoires. The public reads were quality trimmed at Q25 with fastp and then assembled into clones with MiXCR by TCRdb, keeping productive beta chains. CDR3 protein sequences are deduplicated, and each keeps its most common genes and DNA. The V and J calls were determined by TCRdb, not by the authors. Across this sample there are under 350,000 distinct CDR3 sequences, with 16% seen only once. The ten largest make up 20% to 25% of the sample.

Ficoll-Paque density gradient centrifugation was used to isolate PBMCs. This record comes from a study of T-cell memory formation after mild COVID-19 (dated by TCRdb to about 2021). Background for the entire study: TCR sequence clusters from the two donors were largely donor specific. T-cell clones expanding and contracting after mild COVID-19 in a couple of donors were tracked by longitudinal TCRalpha and TCRbeta repertoire sequencing. The cohort comprised two young, previously healthy adult volunteers, one female and one male. What the authors observed across the whole study: SARS-CoV-2 specificity of the second-wave clones peaking on day 37 was not confirmed. Clones that contracted from day 15 to 85 showed balanced CD4/CD8 phenotypes, whereas a second wave of clones that expanded from day 15 to 37 leaned towards CD4+. The detection of some responding clones in pre-infection memory suggests that pre-existing cross-reactive memory T cells joined the SARS-CoV-2 response. Only two mild cases were covered by the study, and larger cohorts that include severe cases with pre-infection samples were considered necessary. Contracting CD4+ clones appeared mostly in the CM and EM memory subsets, whereas CD8+ clones were enriched in EMRA.

The sequencing sample was made of PBMCs or a T cell subset sorted from them (not recorded which). The TCR sequence derives from a man between 18 and 35 years old who had mild COVID-19 (a few samples of this study predate the infection). The sample titles of this study are shuffled in the database, so cell type and time point are left out; the donor was told from shared clones.

The CDR3: CASSYPADTQYF. The nucleotide sequence reads TGTGCCAGCAGTTATCCTGCAGATACGCAGTATTTT. The sequence links TRBV6-2 or TRBV6-3 to TRBJ2-3, with no D gene named confidently. V is shortened by 3 bases, J by 4 bases, and the region joining them spans 5 bases. Looking up the germline V gene yields CDR1 MNHEY and CDR2 SVGEGT. From the cysteine through the phenylalanine, the CDR3 covers 12 amino acids. The DNA shown is the 36-base CDR3, in frame from base 1.